The entry below describes one TCR beta chain. TCRdb's table, derived via immunoSEQ multiplex PCR, lists solely in-frame clones and lacks some. The sample includes 55,000 to 70,000 clones, 86% seen only once; the top ten take about 2.7%. These data are taken from a study of OX40 agonist ivuxolimab in advanced cancers. Study context: Hepatocellular carcinoma, melanoma, renal cell or head and neck cancer affected the dose-escalation patients.

The CDR3 has 14 residues. CDR1 and CDR2 (germline): LNHDA, SQIVND (reference sequence). With 3 bases removed from V and 2 bases from J, the gap between germline ends came to 10 bases. V and J are TRBV19 and TRBJ1-2; D is uncertain. The clonotype originates from an adult with an advanced solid tumor such as melanoma, head and neck, liver or kidney cancer. The sequencing used CD4+ or CD8+ T cells sorted from blood, collected in a trial of the OX40 agonist ivuxolimab. The CDR3 DNA reads as TGTGCCAGTAGTATCGCCACCCCAAACTATGGCTACACCTTC. Translated, it gives CASSIATPNYGYTF.